This T cell receptor beta chain is drawn from a study of OX40 agonist ivuxolimab in advanced cancers. The repertoire was sequenced with immunoSEQ multiplex PCR; TCRdb's copy has only in-frame clones and lacks some. The sample gives 40,000 to 45,000 clones, roughly 77% of which show up once; about 2.5% is in the top ten. V lost 5 bases, J lost 6 bases, and 11 bases stayed unmatched. The CDR3 totals 15 residues. The germline CDR1 and CDR2 sequences are MNHEY and SVGAGI. This TCR came from an adult with an advanced solid tumor such as melanoma, head and neck, liver or kidney cancer. This rearrangement joins TRBV6-5 to TRBJ1-2, with 8 bases aligning to TRBD1. The input for sequencing was CD4+ or CD8+ T cells sorted from blood, taken in a trial of the OX40 agonist ivuxolimab. CDR3 DNA: TGTGCCAGCAGTGCGCCCCGGACAGGGTGGGATGGCTACACCTTC. Protein product: CASSAPRTGWDGYTF.